The clone carrying this T cell receptor beta chain was detected only a few times. Its antigen remains unidentified. The data originate from a study of identical twins. Study-level findings and limits: There was an excess of low generation probability in the out-of-frame alpha sequences that twins shared. Zero-insertion findings could be partly confounded by invariant cells (MAIT and iNKT cells).

A template switching step contributed a universal primer site, while unique molecular identifiers were present in the cDNA. TCRdb ran MiXCR on the 5' RACE reads and lists one entry per CDR3 protein. The repertoire includes 1.5 million to 2 million distinct CDR3 sequences, around 33% of them detected once, and approximately 0.29% sits in the top ten. Donors uniformly comprised healthy Caucasians. CDR3 length: 15 residues. CDR1 is LGHNA, CDR2 YNFKEQ, per germline. The ends were cut back, 0 bases at V and 5 bases at J, with 13 bases in the middle. V is TRBV4-2 and J is TRBJ1-2; D remains unclear. This clonotype originated in a newborn girl in good health. Sequencing was carried out using cord blood. CDR3: CASSQDGGERYGYTF. CDR3 bases: TGTGCCAGCAGCCAAGATGGAGGCGAAAGGTATGGCTACACCTTC.